This is a list of T cell receptor beta chains from one sample in a study of glioma-infiltrating T cells. From the multiplex PCR reads, TCRdb called clonotypes with MiXCR, one entry per CDR3 protein. The top ten hold around a third of the sample, which has over 100,000 distinct CDR3 sequences, 25% to 30% seen once. The source material was glioma tissue, nonneoplastic brain tissue, or PBMCs (not recorded which). These receptors were taken from a human donor with low-grade glioma or glioblastoma, undergoing nonglioma brain surgery, or in good health (not recorded which). The CDR3 runs from the conserved cysteine through the conserved F or W. The order of the fields is clone size, D gene, J gene, V gene, CDR3 DNA, CDR3 protein. D genes are given only for firm matches. Size is omitted from some rows. Given values are once, few, many or a class for expanded clones.

many NA TRBJ1-1 TRBV9 TGTGCCAGCAGCGTAGTTGGGGGGACCACTGAAGCTTTCTTT CASSVVGGTTEAFF
NA NA TRBJ2-1 TRBV6-2/TRBV6-3 TGTGCCAGCAGTCCCAAGGCTAGCGACTACAATGAGCAGTTCTTC CASSPKASDYNEQFF
many NA TRBJ2-3 TRBV5-1 TGTGCCAGCAGTTCAGCGGATACGCAGTATTTT CASSSADTQYF
NA TRBD1 TRBJ2-7 TRBV7-9 TGTGCCAGCAGCTTAGCAGACAGGACAGGGGCCTACGAGCAGTACTTC CASSLADRTGAYEQYF
many TRBD2 TRBJ2-3 TRBV9 TGTGCCAGCAGCGTAGGGGGTAGCGGGATCCAAGATACGCAGTATTTT CASSVGGSGIQDTQYF
many NA TRBJ1-5 TRBV7-8 TGTGCCAGCAGTTACCGGGACATAGACAATCAGCCCCAGCATTTT CASSYRDIDNQPQHF
many NA TRBJ2-3 TRBV29-1 TGCAGCTCGGGGACGGATAGCACAGATACGCAGTATTTT CSSGTDSTDTQYF
many NA TRBJ1-1 TRBV4-1 TGCGCCAGCAGCCTTTTACCGTGGGCTGAAGCTTTCTTT CASSLLPWAEAFF
many TRBD2 TRBJ2-1 TRBV20-1 TGCAGTGCTAGAGTGGCTAGCGGGGGCTACAATGAGCAGTTCTTC CSARVASGGYNEQFF
many NA TRBJ1-1 TRBV27 TGTGCCAGCAGTTTATCGGGAGGGCATGGGCTGATGGCTTTCTTT CASSLSGGHGLMAFF
many TRBD2 TRBJ2-1 TRBV5-1 TGCGCCAGCAAAAAACTAGCGGGAGATTTCCATGAGCAGTTCTTC CASKKLAGDFHEQFF
NA NA TRBJ2-2 TRBV29-1 TGCAGCGTTGGGCCTTCTGAGGCTACCGGGGAGGTGTTTTTT CSVGPSEATGEVFF
many NA TRBJ1-1 TRBV20-1 TGCAGTGCTCAGGGTGGGACCTCCCTTGAAGCTTTCTTT CSAQGGTSLEAFF
many NA TRBJ1-1 TRBV5-1 TGCGCCAGCAGCGCCCAGACGAACACTGAAGCTTTCTTT CASSAQTNTEAFF
many TRBD2 TRBJ2-7 TRBV7-2 TGTGCCAGCAGCCTCGGACTAGCGGCGTCCTACGAGCAGTACTTC CASSLGLAASYEQYF
few NA TRBJ2-7 TRBV29-1 TGCAGCGTTGTAGTAGGCTACGAGCAGTACTTC CSVVVGYEQYF
medium-sized TRBD2 TRBJ2-7 TRBV6-2/TRBV6-3 TGTGCCAGCAGTTGGACTAGCCAGAGCTCCTACGAGCAGTACTTC CASSWTSQSSYEQYF
many TRBD1 TRBJ1-2 TRBV10-3 TGTGCCATCAGTGAACCCGCGGGGACAGAGAACACCTTC CAISEPAGTENTF
many NA TRBJ1-1 TRBV20-1 TGCAGTGCTACGACAACTGAAGCTTTCTTT CSATTTEAFF
many NA TRBJ2-5 TRBV24-1 TGTGCCACCAGTGGGCCACAAGGGGAAGAGACCCAGTACTTC CATSGPQGEETQYF
few TRBD1 TRBJ2-1 TRBV29-1 TGCAGTTTCCGGGACAGGACTTCCTACAATGAGCAGTTCTTC CSFRDRTSYNEQFF
few NA TRBJ2-3 TRBV13 TGTGCCAGCAGCCAAATATCCACAGATACGCAGTATTTT CASSQISTDTQYF
NA NA TRBJ2-7 TRBV9 TGTGCCAGCAGCCCCCAGACCGGTTACGAGCAGTACTTC CASSPQTGYEQYF
many TRBD1 TRBJ1-1 TRBV28 TGTGCCAGCAGTTTATGGGGACAGACGGCTTTCTTT CASSLWGQTAFF
many NA TRBJ1-1 TRBV6-1 TGTGCCAGCAGTTATTCCAGGGGCACTGAAGCTTTCTTT CASSYSRGTEAFF
few NA TRBJ2-5 TRBV12-5 TGTGCTAGTGGTTTGGACGGGACACAATACGAGACCCAGTACTTC CASGLDGTQYETQYF
many NA TRBJ2-7 TRBV6-2/TRBV6-3 TGTGCCAGCAGCCAGTTATCCCCCTCCTACGAGCAGTACTTC CASSQLSPSYEQYF
many TRBD1 TRBJ1-5 TRBV2 TGTGCCAGCAGCCAAGAAGTCGGACAGGGCGGCAATCAGCCCCAGCATTTT CASSQEVGQGGNQPQHF
few TRBD2 TRBJ2-1 TRBV10-3 TGTGCCATCAGTGAGCCGGGACTAGCGGGAGGAAAGCCCAATGAGCAGTTCTTC CAISEPGLAGGKPNEQFF
many NA TRBJ1-1 TRBV6-2/TRBV6-3 TGTGCCAGCAGTTACTCGGGCTACACTGAAGCTTTCTTT CASSYSGYTEAFF
many NA TRBJ2-1 TRBV10-1 TGCGCCAGCAGTGATCCAGCTAGCGAACATCGGCAGTTCTTC CASSDPASEHRQFF
many NA TRBJ1-5 TRBV6-1 TGTGCCAGCGGCCGGGCCCTTATCCAGCCCCAGCATTTT CASGRALIQPQHF
few TRBD2 TRBJ2-3 TRBV4-2 TGTGCCAGCAGCCAAGAGTCAGCGGGACCAGATACGCAGTATTTT CASSQESAGPDTQYF
NA NA TRBJ2-6 TRBV7-9 TGTGCCAGCAGCTTAGGTGGGGCCAACGTCCTGACTTTC CASSLGGANVLTF
many NA TRBJ2-7 TRBV27 TGTGCCAGCAGTTTAGGCCTACCCCTTTCCTCCTACGAGCAGTACTTC CASSLGLPLSSYEQYF
many TRBD2 TRBJ2-7 TRBV7-9 TGTGCCAGCAGCTCGACTAGCGGGGCCCTCTACGAGCAGTACTTC CASSSTSGALYEQYF
many NA TRBJ1-5 TRBV27 TGTGCCAGCACCCCTGACTGGACGGCTAGCAATCAGCCCCAGCATTTT CASTPDWTASNQPQHF
NA NA TRBJ2-5 TRBV6-5 TGTGCCAGCAGTGCACGACCGCGACCGCAAGAGATCCAGTCCTTC CASSARPRPQEIQSF
many NA TRBJ1-1 TRBV14 TGTGCCAGCAGTCGTCGCCCAGGGGCTCTTAGGGGAACTGAAGCTTTCTTT CASSRRPGALRGTEAFF
many NA TRBJ1-5 TRBV19 TGTGCCAGTAGTGGGAGGAACAATCAGCCCCAGCATTTT CASSGRNNQPQHF
many NA TRBJ2-1 TRBV18 TGTGCCAGCTCACCACCGGAAAGGACGAATGAGCAGTTCTTC CASSPPERTNEQFF
many TRBD2 TRBJ2-5 TRBV6-1 TGTGCCAGCAGATCCCCGGGACTAGCGGGAGGAGGGGAGACCCAGTACTTC CASRSPGLAGGGETQYF
many NA TRBJ1-1 TRBV29-1 TGCAGCGTTGTGGGGGACAACACTGAAGCTTTCTTT CSVVGDNTEAFF
few NA TRBJ1-1 TRBV11-3 TGTGCCAGCAGCTTACCCGGGGGGGGAGTTGAAGCTTTCTTT CASSLPGGGVEAFF
many TRBD1 TRBJ2-5 TRBV20-1 TGCAGTGCCCCCACCAGACAGGGGACTTACCAAGAGACCCAGTACTTC CSAPTRQGTYQETQYF